This T cell receptor beta chain originates from a study of blood T cell repertoires in COVID-19. TCRdb's copy holds only in-frame clones and misses some; the assay was immunoSEQ multiplex PCR. This repertoire shows about 310,000 clones, around 87% found once; its top ten account for around 8%. CDR3 length equals 14 residues. After removal of 2 bases from V and 4 bases from J, the junction contained 5 bases not matched to a gene. The germline V gene has CDR1 SGHKS and CDR2 YYEKEE (reference sequence). Sequenced input: peripheral blood. The rearrangement links TRBV5-5 to TRBJ2-5; TRBD1 agrees at 7 bases. The clonotype was recovered from a woman in her fifties or sixties who had recovered from COVID-19. The CDR3 is CASSFIAGGETQYF. DNA of the CDR3: TGTGCCAGCAGCTTCATTGCAGGGGGAGAGACCCAGTACTTC. The full variable domain, with the rest looked up from reference TRBV5-5 and TRBJ2-5, is DAGVTQSPTHLIKTRGQQVTLRCSPISGHKSVSWYQQVLGQGPQFIFQYYEKEERGRGNFPDRFSARQFPNYSSELNVNALLLGDSALYLCASSFIAGGETQYFGPGTRLLVL.